This is a list of T cell receptor beta chains from one sample in a study of cytomegalovirus exposure and HLA in healthy donors. Sequenced by immunoSEQ multiplex PCR; TCRdb stores in-frame clones only, minus some. The sample consists of about 140,000 clones, roughly 88% of them appearing once. The sequenced sample consisted of PBMCs. These receptors were taken from a woman in her thirties or forties in good health and CMV-seronegative. The CDR3 runs from the conserved cysteine through the conserved F or W. Fields, in order: CDR3 protein, CDR3 DNA, V gene, clone size, D gene, J gene. A D gene is named only where the DNA matches it firmly. The size entry is marked missing in some rows and otherwise reads once, few, many or a size class.

CDR3: CASSQFSDNEQFF
DNA: TGCGCCAGCAGCCAGTTTTCAGACAATGAGCAGTTCTTC
V: TRBV5-1
size: .
D: .
J: TRBJ2-1

CDR3: CASYIGEFVQETQYF
DNA: TGCGCCAGCTATATTGGGGAGTTTGTCCAAGAGACCCAGTACTTC
V: TRBV5-1
size: .
D: .
J: TRBJ2-5

CDR3: CASSVARNTGELFF
DNA: TGTGCCAGCAGCGTAGCTAGAAACACCGGGGAGCTGTTTTTT
V: TRBV9
size: .
D: .
J: TRBJ2-2

CDR3: CASSGPGTGAPMNTEAFF
DNA: TGTGCCAGCAGTGGTCCAGGGACAGGGGCCCCCATGAACACTGAAGCTTTCTTT
V: TRBV27
size: .
D: TRBD1
J: TRBJ1-1

CDR3: CSVGRGQSGYNEQFF
DNA: TGCAGCGTTGGTCGGGGACAGTCCGGATACAATGAGCAGTTCTTC
V: TRBV29-1
size: .
D: TRBD1
J: TRBJ2-1

CDR3: CASSLIGGPTEQYF
DNA: TGTGCCAGCAGCTTAATTGGCGGTCCCACCGAGCAGTACTTC
V: TRBV11-3
size: .
D: .
J: TRBJ2-7

CDR3: CSVVSGENQPQHF
DNA: TGCAGCGTTGTTTCAGGTGAAAATCAGCCCCAGCATTTT
V: TRBV29-1
size: few
D: .
J: TRBJ1-5

CDR3: CAPSSGRGELFF
DNA: TGTGCCCCCTCTAGCGGGAGGGGGGAGCTGTTTTTT
V: TRBV10-3
size: .
D: TRBD2
J: TRBJ2-2

CDR3: CASSEPGSYEQYF
DNA: TGTGCCAGCAGTGAACCAGGGTCCTACGAGCAGTACTTC
V: TRBV25-1
size: .
D: .
J: TRBJ2-7

CDR3: CAWSFPQREGKYNEQFF
DNA: TGTGCCTGGAGTTTCCCGCAGCGGGAGGGAAAATACAATGAGCAGTTCTTC
V: TRBV30
size: .
D: TRBD2
J: TRBJ2-1

CDR3: CASSKGTDSYEQYF
DNA: TGTGCCAGCAGCAAAGGGACAGACTCCTACGAGCAGTACTTC
V: TRBV7-9
size: .
D: TRBD1
J: TRBJ2-7

CDR3: CASTLGSGDEQFF
DNA: TGTGCCAGCACCCTAGGCAGTGGAGATGAGCAGTTCTTC
V: TRBV9
size: .
D: .
J: TRBJ2-1

CDR3: CASSLATGDPEAFF
DNA: TGTGCCAGCAGTTTGGCTACAGGGGACCCTGAAGCTTTCTTT
V: TRBV27
size: .
D: TRBD1
J: TRBJ1-1

CDR3: CASRYSTGAVYGYTF
DNA: TGTGCCAGCAGGTATTCGACAGGGGCCGTCTATGGCTACACCTTC
V: TRBV6-5
size: .
D: TRBD1
J: TRBJ1-2

CDR3: CASSQNPGLNTGELFF
DNA: TGTGCCAGCAGTCAGAATCCGGGACTTAACACCGGGGAGCTGTTTTTT
V: TRBV6-4
size: .
D: .
J: TRBJ2-2

CDR3: CASSAAGLAGGPVKNIQYF
DNA: TGTGCCAGCAGCGCAGCGGGACTAGCGGGAGGGCCGGTCAAAAACATTCAGTACTTC
V: TRBV7-2
size: .
D: TRBD2
J: TRBJ2-4

CDR3: CASSLVGTGEDEQYF
DNA: TGTGCCAGCAGCTTAGTTGGGACAGGGGAGGACGAGCAGTACTTC
V: TRBV7-9
size: .
D: TRBD1
J: TRBJ2-7

CDR3: CASSHQAGGTYNEQFF
DNA: TGTGCCAGCAGCCACCAAGCGGGAGGCACCTACAATGAGCAGTTCTTC
V: TRBV4-2
size: .
D: TRBD2
J: TRBJ2-1

CDR3: CASSVGVAGVSTGELFF
DNA: TGTGCCAGCAGCGTAGGAGTAGCGGGAGTGAGCACCGGGGAGCTGTTTTTT
V: TRBV9
size: once
D: TRBD2
J: TRBJ2-2

CDR3: CASRETRLLPEQFF
DNA: TGTGCCAGCAGGGAAACTAGATTGCTCCCCGAGCAGTTCTTC
V: TRBV27
size: .
D: .
J: TRBJ2-1

CDR3: CASSPNRGAGVREQYF
DNA: TGTGCCAGCAGCCCGAACAGGGGCGCGGGTGTACGCGAGCAGTACTTC
V: TRBV13
size: .
D: TRBD1
J: TRBJ2-7